The clone carrying this TCR beta chain was found a few times. This sample is part of a study of beta chain features in type 1 diabetes. A heparinised blood draw that averaged about 120 mL was obtained once from each donor. TCRB transcripts that were expressed got sequenced, as all of the isolated RNA had been reverse transcribed. TCRdb keeps only in-frame clones here, not all; method: immunoSEQ multiplex PCR. The table lists 430,000 or so clones, 9.5% to 12% of them singletons. With V trimmed by 0 bases and J by 0 bases, 6 bases remained unmatched. This CDR3 is 16 amino acids long. Germline CDR1 reads SGHRS; CDR2 reads YFSETQ.

The sequence was collected from a woman aged 18-30 years in good health. The specimen was naive CD4+ T cells from blood. The chain employs TRBV5-1 and TRBJ2-7; 7 bases match TRBD1. CDR3 in DNA: TGCGCCAGCAGCTTGGGGGACAGCCGTAGCTCCTACGAGCAGTACGTC. Amino acid sequence: CASSLGDSRSSYEQYV.